A selection of T cell receptor beta chains follows, all from one sample in a study of post-analysis software for immune sequencing data. One entry per CDR3 protein, called by TCRdb with MiXCR from the PCR reads. Of fewer than 900,000 distinct CDR3 sequences in the sample, about half were seen once. The sample consisted of blood. All receptors come from a girl between 5 and 17 years old with multiple sclerosis. Both conserved end residues are part of each CDR3. A D gene is named only where the DNA matches it firmly. Clone size is stated in some rows and not others, as once, few, many or a class when expanded.

abundance	v_gene	j_gene	len	d_gene	CDR3nt	CDR3aa
NA	TRBV20-1	TRBJ2-7	16	NA	TGCAGTGCTAGAGATGGAACGGGGCAGACATTCTACGAGCAGTACTTC	CSARDGTGQTFYEQYF
few	TRBV7-2	TRBJ2-7	19	TRBD2	TGTGCCAGCAGCCTTTCGGGACTAGCGGGAGTGTCCCTCGCCTACGAGCAGTACTTC	CASSLSGLAGVSLAYEQYF
NA	TRBV12-3/TRBV12-4	TRBJ2-3	13	NA	TGTGCCAGCAGTTTGGCCCGACCAAATGTGCAGTATTTT	CASSLARPNVQYF
NA	TRBV30	TRBJ2-5	13	TRBD1	TGTGCCTGGAGTGTACGACAGGGTGAGACCCAGTACTTC	CAWSVRQGETQYF
NA	TRBV9	TRBJ2-5	16	NA	TGTGCCAGCAGCGTAGTGGATCAGCGGTCCCAAGAGACCCAGTACTTC	CASSVVDQRSQETQYF
few	TRBV5-1	TRBJ2-5	15	NA	TGCGCCAGCAGCGTGGGACCAACTCTAGGAGAGACCCAGTACTTC	CASSVGPTLGETQYF
NA	TRBV4-2	TRBJ2-5	16	TRBD2	TGTGCCAGCAGCCTCCAGACTAGCGGAAGTCAAGAGACCCAGTACTTC	CASSLQTSGSQETQYF
NA	TRBV7-3	TRBJ1-1	13	NA	TGTGCCAGCAGCTTAATGGGTGTCACTGAAGCTTTCTTT	CASSLMGVTEAFF
NA	TRBV3-1	TRBJ2-1	15	NA	TGTGCCAGCAGCCCCGGCCCAGGTTCCTACAATGAGCAGTTCTTC	CASSPGPGSYNEQFF
NA	TRBV28	TRBJ2-7	13	NA	TGTGCCAGCAGGGGGACAGCGGGTTACGTGCAGTACTTC	CASRGTAGYVQYF
NA	TRBV9	TRBJ2-7	16	NA	TGTGCCAGCAGCCCCCACCTTAGGGGGAGTATATACGAGCAGTACTTC	CASSPHLRGSIYEQYF
NA	TRBV5-5	TRBJ1-1	18	NA	TGTGCCAGCAGCTTGGAACATAAGCGGGTGCCCCGGAACACTGAAGCTTTCTTT	CASSLEHKRVPRNTEAFF
NA	TRBV28	TRBJ1-2	14	TRBD1	TGTGCCAGCAGTTCTGACAGGGAATTTTATGGCTACACCTTC	CASSSDREFYGYTF
few	TRBV29-1	TRBJ1-2	14	NA	TGCAGCGTGGAAGTCTCGGACGGGCGGATTGGCTACACCTTC	CSVEVSDGRIGYTF
NA	TRBV12-3/TRBV12-4	TRBJ1-4	14	TRBD1	TGTGCCAGCAGTCGAGACAGGGATTCATCAAAACTGTTTTTT	CASSRDRDSSKLFF
NA	TRBV7-3	TRBJ2-6	18	TRBD2	TGTGCCAGCAGCCTAGCGGGAGGGCTGGGGAATGAGGCCAACGTCCTGACTTTC	CASSLAGGLGNEANVLTF
few	TRBV7-2	TRBJ2-5	14	NA	TGTGCCAGCAGCTTACAGAAACAGTCTGGGACCCAGTACTTC	CASSLQKQSGTQYF
NA	TRBV29-1	TRBJ2-3	15	NA	TGCAGCGTTGAAGGAGGGACCCTTCGCACAGATACGCAGTATTTT	CSVEGGTLRTDTQYF
few	TRBV4-3	TRBJ2-7	13	NA	TGCGCCAGCAGCCCGGGGGAATCCTACGAGCAGTACTTC	CASSPGESYEQYF
NA	TRBV12-3/TRBV12-4	TRBJ2-3	16	TRBD2	TGTGCCAGCAGTTTTATCGGCGGGGGGAGCACAGATACGCAGTATTTT	CASSFIGGGSTDTQYF
NA	TRBV20-1	TRBJ2-1	15	TRBD2	TGCAGTGCTAGCCTACGACAGCGGGAGGGGCATGAGCAGTTCTTC	CSASLRQREGHEQFF
few	TRBV13	TRBJ2-7	15	NA	TGTGCCAGCAGCTTAGATCTCGGGAACCGGTACGAGCAGTACTTC	CASSLDLGNRYEQYF
NA	TRBV6-5	TRBJ2-3	14	NA	TGTACCAGCAGTTACGGGCTAGAAACAGATACGCAGTATTTT	CTSSYGLETDTQYF
NA	TRBV7-2	TRBJ2-4	12	TRBD2	TGTGCCACGGAGAGCGGGAGCGGGGAGCAGTACTTC	CATESGSGEQYF
few	TRBV6-5	TRBJ2-5	16	TRBD1	TGTGCCAGCAGTTACTCGGGCACAGGGGGTCAGGAGACCCAGTACTTC	CASSYSGTGGQETQYF
NA	TRBV12-3/TRBV12-4	TRBJ2-5	13	NA	TGTGCCAGCAGCCCCTTTGGGGGAGAGACCCAGTACTTC	CASSPFGGETQYF
few	TRBV29-1	TRBJ2-3	14	TRBD1	TGCAGCGTTGGCCCGGGACAGAGCACAGATACGCAGTATTTT	CSVGPGQSTDTQYF
NA	TRBV6-2/TRBV6-3	TRBJ2-4	16	NA	TGTGCCAGCAGACCCGGTCAACAGTTACCCAAAAACATTCAGTACTTC	CASRPGQQLPKNIQYF
few	TRBV5-6	TRBJ2-6	17	NA	TGTGCCAGCAGCTTGTATGACGGTAGCTCTGGGGCCAACGTCCTGACTTTC	CASSLYDGSSGANVLTF
few	TRBV5-1	TRBJ2-7	14	NA	TGCGCCAGCAGCTTGGAGGGGATGTCGTACGAGCAGTACTTC	CASSLEGMSYEQYF
few	TRBV7-8	TRBJ2-3	16	TRBD2	TGTGCCAGCAGCTTAGCGGGCGGGAGTGGTACAGATACGCAGTATTTT	CASSLAGGSGTDTQYF
NA	TRBV5-6	TRBJ2-1	16	TRBD1	TGTGCCAGCAGAGACAGGGGGCTAGAGAGCTACAATGAGCAGTTCTTC	CASRDRGLESYNEQFF